A selection of T cell receptor beta chains follows, all from one sample in a study of post-analysis software for immune sequencing data. TCRdb processed the PCR reads anew with MiXCR; each CDR3 protein has one entry. The table has under 900,000 distinct CDR3 sequences, approximately 57% seen once. Sequencing input: blood. The receptors come from a girl aged 10-17 years with multiple sclerosis. CDR3s include the opening cysteine and the closing phenylalanine or tryptophan. The D gene is left open where the match is weak. Where a row states a size, it is once, few, many or the class of an expanded clone; other rows omit it.

j_call,v_call,d_call,clone_size,cdr3_nt,cdr3_aa
TRBJ2-7,TRBV20-1,TRBD2,few,TGCAGTGCTAGAGGTGGTAGCGGGAGTGTCTACGAGCAGTACTTC,CSARGGSGSVYEQYF
TRBJ2-3,TRBV20-1,NA,few,TGCAGTGCATTCCCGACCCATACGCAGTATTTT,CSAFPTHTQYF
TRBJ2-7,TRBV10-3,NA,few,TGTGCCATCAGTGAGCGGGGACCCTACGAGCAGTACTTC,CAISERGPYEQYF
TRBJ2-5,TRBV11-2,NA,few,TGTGCCAGCAGCTCGCTCCGGGGGCCCCAAGAGACCCAGTACTTC,CASSSLRGPQETQYF
TRBJ2-5,TRBV12-3/TRBV12-4,NA,NA,TGTGCCAGCAGCAAGGGGGGGACCAACCAAGAGACCCAGTACTTC,CASSKGGTNQETQYF
TRBJ2-7,TRBV7-9,TRBD2,NA,TGTGCCAGCAGCTTACGTCCTAGCGGGACCGAGGACCTGAGCTCCTACGAGCAGTACTTC,CASSLRPSGTEDLSSYEQYF
TRBJ2-4,TRBV5-6,TRBD1,NA,TGTGCCAGCAGCCGGGGACAGGGAACCTGGGCCAAAAACATTCAGTACTTC,CASSRGQGTWAKNIQYF
TRBJ2-3,TRBV2,TRBD2,once,TGTGCCAGCAGTGAAGCGCAAGCGGGGGGGCGGACAGATACGCAGTATTTT,CASSEAQAGGRTDTQYF
TRBJ2-7,TRBV20-1,NA,NA,TGCAGTGCTAACCCGCACTCCTACGAGCAGTACTTC,CSANPHSYEQYF
TRBJ2-3,TRBV4-1,TRBD2,NA,TGCGCCAGCAGCCCAAGGTCGGCGGGAGGGCTGGATACGCAGTATTTT,CASSPRSAGGLDTQYF
TRBJ2-7,TRBV12-3/TRBV12-4,TRBD1,NA,TGTGCCAGCAGATACGGGACAGGGGCGTGCGAGCAGTACTTC,CASRYGTGACEQYF
TRBJ2-5,TRBV6-1,TRBD2,few,TGTGCCAGCAGCCTAGCGGGGGCTACGGAGACCCAGTACTTC,CASSLAGATETQYF
TRBJ1-5,TRBV20-1,NA,NA,TGCAGTGCTAGAGCCGGGGTCGGCAATCAGCCCCAGCATTTT,CSARAGVGNQPQHF
TRBJ1-2,TRBV27,TRBD1,NA,TGTGCCAGCCGTCGGGGGGGACAGCCTTCCTATGGCTACACCTTC,CASRRGGQPSYGYTF